This record concerns one T cell receptor (beta chain) sequence. This entry comes from a study of cytomegalovirus exposure and HLA in healthy donors. Researchers ran the PCR with 60 Vbeta and 13 Jbeta primers. Repertoires were generated with immunoSEQ multiplex PCR, while TCRdb's copy carries only in-frame clones and drops some. The sample lists over 120,000 clones; 80% to 85% were seen once. The sequence was obtained from a woman aged 25 to 45 in good health and CMV-seronegative. Source material: PBMCs.

The CDR3: CASSPSGQGEAFF. DNA for the CDR3: TGTGCCAGCTCACCATCCGGACAAGGTGAAGCTTTCTTT. This chain joins TRBV18 and TRBJ1-1, with D perhaps matching TRBD1 (5 bases). Germline-derived CDR1 and CDR2 are KGHSH and LQKENI. The CDR3 extends over 13 amino acids. V lost 2 bases to trimming and J lost 7 bases, with 11 bases between them. The full variable domain, rest sourced from reference TRBV18 and TRBJ1-1, is NAGVMQNPRHLVRRRGQEARLRCSPMKGHSHVYWYRQLPEEGLKFMVYLQKENIIDESGMPKERFSAEFPKEGPSILRIQQVVRGDSAAYFCASSPSGQGEAFFGQGTRLTVV.